This T cell receptor (beta chain) appears in the sequencing data of a study of PD-1 blockade in classical Hodgkin lymphoma. Study overall: Patients in the cohort were put on intravenous nivolumab, 3 mg/kg every 2 weeks.

The V gene lost 3 bases and the J gene lost 5 bases, with 14 bases spanning the gap. The CDR3 has 14 residues. Per the germline V gene, CDR1 is KGHSH and CDR2 is LQKENI. Some clones are missing from TCRdb's copy, which holds only in-frame ones; the method was immunoSEQ multiplex PCR. The sample carries tens of thousands of clones, 60% to 75% recorded once. Time point: cycle 4 day 1 (C4D1), after 5 to 7 weeks of nivolumab. Each and every patient relapsed after autologous stem cell transplantation, and patients got differing brentuximab vedotin exposure. The V and J genes are TRBV18 and TRBJ2-7; possible D gene TRBD2, 6 bases. This receptor was obtained from a human donor with classical Hodgkin lymphoma. The source material was peripheral blood mononuclear cells (PBMCs), sampled before the fourth cycle of nivolumab. CDR3 amino acids: CASSPGGQIHEQYF. The CDR3 DNA follows: TGTGCCAGCTCACCGGGAGGACAAATCCACGAGCAGTACTTC. Full variable domain (missing parts from reference TRBV18 and TRBJ2-7): NAGVMQNPRHLVRRRGQEARLRCSPMKGHSHVYWYRQLPEEGLKFMVYLQKENIIDESGMPKERFSAEFPKEGPSILRIQQVVRGDSAAYFCASSPGGQIHEQYFGPGTRLTVT.